This T cell receptor beta chain was identified in a study of shared clonotypes between healthy human individuals. Only in-frame clones appear in the TCRdb table, and some are missing; sequencing was by immunoSEQ multiplex PCR. The sample has about 1.9 million clones, around 95% seen once; the top ten hold roughly 1.7%. The CDR3 loop spans 13 amino acids. The V gene end was trimmed by 8 bases and the J gene end by 7 bases; junction bases not matched to a gene: 8. Germline lookup yields CDR1 MDHEN and CDR2 SYDVKM. Positively selected for CCR7, the CD45RO-negative cells used as naive CD8 cells excluded terminally differentiated effector memory CD45RA+ cells.

V usage is TRBV28 and J usage is TRBJ1-2; 9 nucleotides agree with TRBD1. The TCR was taken from a man aged 18 to 30 in good health. Some clones in this sample may be carry-over from other donors' samples. Sequencing was performed on naive CD8+ T cells from PBMCs. CDR3 region: CASGYRQGVGYTF. The CDR3 DNA reads TGTGCCAGCGGTTATAGACAGGGGGTTGGCTACACCTTC.